These 19 T cell receptor beta chains came from one sample sequenced in a study of blood T cell repertoires in COVID-19. The method was immunoSEQ multiplex PCR; TCRdb's version includes in-frame clones alone and lacks a portion of them. In the table there are approximately 500,000 clones, roughly 91% of which are singletons. Sequences were obtained from peripheral blood. The receptors shown here come from a woman between 45 and 60 years old with COVID-19, enrolled during active disease.

As concerns this clone: Other DNA sequences in the same sample also yield this CDR3. The chain couples TRBV19 to TRBJ1-6; TRBD1 might be the D (5 bases). The CDR3 is 12 residues long. CDR1 and CDR2 (germline): LNHDA, SQIVND (reference sequence). Trimming stripped 5 bases from V and 7 bases from J, with 6 bases between. The CDR3 is CASSRGNSPLHF. DNA for the CDR3: TGTGCCAGTAGTCGGGGGAATTCACCCCTCCACTTT.

Details on this clone: Other nucleotide sequences in the sample specify the same CDR3. The chain joins TRBV4-1 to TRBJ2-1, with 8 nucleotides matching TRBD1. The J segment lost 4 bases and the V segment lost 1 base, leaving 0 bases of the junction unmatched. Germline loops: CDR1 MGHRA, CDR2 YSYEKL. The CDR3 length is 14 residues. CDR3 DNA sequence: TGCGCCAGCAGCCAAGGGACAGGGTACAATGAGCAGTTCTTC. Translated: CASSQGTGYNEQFF.

The genes are TRBV2 and TRBJ1-5, with a possible D match to TRBD1 (6 bases). The CDR3 sequence is 14 residues long. Per the germline V gene, CDR1 is SNHLY and CDR2 is FYNNEI. Trimming stripped 7 bases from V and 10 bases from J, with 20 bases between. CDR3 sequence: CASTPDSSWHPQHF. CDR3 nucleotide sequence: TGTGCCAGCACCCCGGACAGTTCCTGGCATCCCCAGCATTTT.

V gene TRBV2 combines with J gene TRBJ1-5; D might be TRBD1 (5 bases). The V and J ends lost 2 bases and 6 bases respectively, with 14 bases between them. This CDR3 comprises 15 residues. CDR1 SNHLY and CDR2 FYNNEI come from the germline V gene. CDR3 sequence: CASSESQGGFQPQHF. The CDR3 DNA follows: TGTGCCAGCAGTGAATCTCAGGGAGGTTTTCAGCCCCAGCATTTT. Combining the CDR3 with reference TRBV2 and TRBJ1-5 gives the whole variable domain EPEVTQTPSHQVTQMGQEVILRCVPISNHLYFYWYRQILGQKVEFLVSFYNNEISEKSEIFDDQFSVERPDGSNFTLKIRSTKLEDSAMYFCASSESQGGFQPQHFGDGTRLSIL.

The chain couples TRBV6-5 to TRBJ2-5, with D possibly matching TRBD1 (6 bases). Germline V CDR1 and CDR2: MNHEY, SVGAGI. The CDR3 covers 13 residues. V gave up 6 bases and J gave up 5 bases, with 13 bases separating them. The CDR3 region is CASRVTGWETQYF. Written as DNA, the CDR3 is TGTGCCAGCAGGGTAACAGGGTGGGAGACCCAGTACTTC.

The chain uses TRBV4-2 and TRBJ1-1; possibly TRBD1 for D (5 bases). The germline V and J ends were trimmed by 0 bases and 0 bases, with 14 bases remaining between them. This CDR3 has 17 residues. The germline V gene encodes CDR1 LGHNA and CDR2 YNFKEQ. DNA for the CDR3: TGTGCCAGCAGCCAAGAACAAGGGGTACTAATGAACACTGAAGCTTTCTTT. It encodes CASSQEQGVLMNTEAFF.

V gene TRBV19 combines with J gene TRBJ2-1; 10 positions agree with TRBD1. The CDR3 is made up of 16 amino acids. CDR1 and CDR2 (germline): LNHDA, SQIVND (reference sequence). The V segment lost 4 bases and the J segment 7 bases; nucleotides outside the gene matches: 10. The CDR3 DNA follows: TGTGCCAGTAGTAATACGCCGGGACAGGGGAGGAATGAGCAGTTCTTC. It specifies CASSNTPGQGRNEQFF. Variable domain in full (rest from reference TRBV19 and TRBJ2-1): DGGITQSPKYLFRKEGQNVTLSCEQNLNHDAMYWYRQDPGQGLRLIYYSQIVNDFQKGDIAEGYSVSREKKESFPLTVTSAQKNPTAFYLCASSNTPGQGRNEQFFGPGTRLTVL.

This clone was counted between two and nine times. The chain recombines TRBV5-5 with TRBJ1-1, with D possibly being TRBD1 (6 bases). V gave up 6 bases and J gave up 0 bases, with 18 bases separating them. CDR3 size: 16 residues. The V gene's germline CDR1 is SGHKS and CDR2 YYEKEE (reference sequence). CDR3 coding DNA: TGTGCCAGCACCGATCGGACAGTCTATATGAACACTGAAGCTTTCTTT. Translated, it gives CASTDRTVYMNTEAFF.

The J gene is TRBJ1-2, the V gene TRBV27, with D perhaps TRBD1 (5 bases). Germline loops: CDR1 MNHEY, CDR2 SMNVEV (reference sequence). V lost 3 bases, J lost 8 bases, and 10 bases lay in between. CDR3 length: 12 amino acids. CDR3 in DNA: TGTGCCAGCAGTTTCCCGGGGGAGGGCTACACCTTC. Its translation is CASSFPGEGYTF.

The chain recombines TRBV19 with TRBJ2-7, with TRBD1 as a possible D gene (6 bases). The CDR3 is 16 amino acids. V lost 5 bases and J lost 2, with 19 bases in between. Germline assignment: CDR1 LNHDA and CDR2 SQIVND (reference sequence). The CDR3 sequence is CASSHRTVHLPYEQYF. In nucleotides, the CDR3 is TGTGCCAGTAGTCACAGGACAGTCCACCTACCCTACGAGCAGTACTTC.

This chain uses TRBV7-8 with TRBJ1-1; D ambiguous. Per germline, CDR1 SGHVS and CDR2 FQNEAQ. The CDR3 length is 14 residues. V was pared by 2 bases and J by 6 bases, with 13 bases between. CDR3 protein: CASSLSSSFAEAFF. Written as DNA, the CDR3 is TGTGCCAGCAGCTTATCCTCCTCGTTTGCTGAAGCTTTCTTT. The full variable domain, rest sourced from reference TRBV7-8 and TRBJ1-1, is GAGVSQSPRYKVAKRGQDVALRCDPISGHVSLFWYQQALGQGPEFLTYFQNEAQLDKSGLPSDRFFAERPEGSVSTLKIQRTQQEDSAVYLCASSLSSSFAEAFFGQGTRLTVV.

This clone was observed a single time. The chain links TRBV7-3 to TRBJ1-1, with D uncertain. CDR1 SGHTA and CDR2 FQGTGA come from the germline V gene. The CDR3 is made up of 13 amino acids. V was cut by 7 bases and J by 2 bases, with 11 bases left in between. The CDR3 spells CASKQTLNTEAFF. DNA for the CDR3: TGTGCCAGCAAGCAAACCCTTAACACTGAAGCTTTCTTT.

Comments on this clone: Other nucleotide sequences in the sample specify the same CDR3. This chain links TRBV2 with TRBJ1-5; no firm D call. Germline V CDR1 and CDR2: SNHLY, FYNNEI. The CDR3 covers 13 residues. Trimming shortened V by 4 bases and J by 4 bases, and 8 bases separated the two germline ends. The CDR3 is CASSVGRNQPQHF. The CDR3 bases are TGTGCCAGCAGTGTAGGCAGGAATCAGCCCCAGCATTTT.

The chain joins TRBV12-3 or TRBV12-4 to TRBJ1-1; D is perhaps TRBD1 (5 bases). This CDR3 contains 13 residues. V shed 7 bases and J shed 3 bases, with 12 bases lying between them. The DNA for the CDR3 is TGTGCCAGCACACGAGGGGAGGACACTGAAGCTTTCTTT. Translation: CASTRGEDTEAFF.

This clone was observed a handful of times. The chain carries TRBV10-1 and TRBJ2-3; a weak D match, TRBD2 (5 bases). With 9 bases removed from V and 6 bases from J, the gap between germline ends came to 16 bases. CDR1 WNHNN and CDR2 SYGVQD come from the germline V gene (reference sequence). This CDR3 is 13 amino acids long. In DNA form, the CDR3 reads TGCGCCAGTACTAGGAGCCCCGGGGATACGCAGTATTTT. Protein product: CASTRSPGDTQYF.

The genes are TRBV30 and TRBJ2-3; perhaps TRBD2 as D (7 bases). Trimming cost V 3 bases and J 1 base, with 14 bases left between them. The CDR3 runs to 15 residues. CDR1 and CDR2 (germline): GTSNPN, SVGIG (reference sequence). DNA of the CDR3: TGTGCCTGGAGCCAAGGGGGGGTGGGCACAGATACGCAGTATTTT. Protein sequence: CAWSQGGVGTDTQYF.

The J gene is TRBJ2-5, the V gene TRBV9; 9 nucleotides match TRBD2. V was pared by 4 bases and J by 3 bases, with 10 bases of the junction left unmatched. The CDR3 spans 16 residues. Germline V gene lookup returns CDR1 SGDLS and CDR2 YYNGEE. This CDR3 reads CASSPRLASGEETQYF. CDR3 coding DNA: TGTGCCAGCAGCCCCCGACTTGCTAGCGGGGAAGAGACCCAGTACTTC.

J is TRBJ1-2 and V is TRBV5-6; TRBD1 agrees at 8 bases. Germline loops: CDR1 SGHDT, CDR2 YYEEEE. The CDR3 is 15 amino acids. The V gene end was trimmed by 5 bases and the J gene end by 6 bases; junction bases not matched to a gene: 12. CDR3 in amino acids: CASSHAFRGRDGYTF. CDR3 nucleotides: TGTGCCAGCAGTCACGCTTTCAGGGGGCGCGATGGCTACACCTTC.

The count of this clone is one. V usage is TRBV13 and J usage is TRBJ2-7; TRBD1 agrees at 7 bases. V dropped 4 bases and J dropped 3; count of bases not matched to a gene: 6. The CDR3 length is 14 residues. The germline CDR1 and CDR2 sequences are PRHDT and FYEKMQ (reference sequence). The CDR3 sequence: CASSYGTVGYEQYF. CDR3 bases: TGTGCCAGCAGCTACGGGACAGTCGGCTACGAGCAGTACTTC.